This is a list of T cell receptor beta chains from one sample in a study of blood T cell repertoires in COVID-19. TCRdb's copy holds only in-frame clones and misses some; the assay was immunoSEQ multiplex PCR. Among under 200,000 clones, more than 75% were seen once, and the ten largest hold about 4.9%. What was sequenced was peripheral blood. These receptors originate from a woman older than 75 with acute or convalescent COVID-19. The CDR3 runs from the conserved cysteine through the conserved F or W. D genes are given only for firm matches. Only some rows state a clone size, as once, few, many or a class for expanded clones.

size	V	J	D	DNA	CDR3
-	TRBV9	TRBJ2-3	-	TGTGCCAGCTCCATGGTAGGCACAGATACGCAGTATTTT	CASSMVGTDTQYF
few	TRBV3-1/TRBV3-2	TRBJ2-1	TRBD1	TGTGCCAGCAGTCCCGGGACAGGAACTTACAATGAGCAGTTCTTC	CASSPGTGTYNEQFF
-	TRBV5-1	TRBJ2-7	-	TGCGCCAGCAGCTTGACTAGCCGTCTCTACGAGCAGTACTTC	CASSLTSRLYEQYF
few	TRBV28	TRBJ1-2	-	TGTGCCAGCAGTTCCTACAGGGCAGGGAATCGGGGCTACACCTTC	CASSSYRAGNRGYTF
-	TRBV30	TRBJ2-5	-	TGTGCCTGGAGTGGCAGGGATTACGAGACCCAGTACTTC	CAWSGRDYETQYF
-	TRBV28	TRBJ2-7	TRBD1	TGTGCCAGCAGTTTAGTACGAACAGGGGCCTACGAGCAGTACTTC	CASSLVRTGAYEQYF
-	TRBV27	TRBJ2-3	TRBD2	TGTGCCAGCAATCTAGCGGGAGCCCCCAGCACAGATACGCAGTATTTT	CASNLAGAPSTDTQYF
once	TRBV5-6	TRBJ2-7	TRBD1	TGTGCCAGCAGCTTCATGGGACAGGGTTACTACGAGCAGTACTTC	CASSFMGQGYYEQYF
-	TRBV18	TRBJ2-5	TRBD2	TGTGCCAGCTCACCACTACCCCCCGGGACTAGCGGGAGAAGGGAGACCCAGTACTTC	CASSPLPPGTSGRRETQYF
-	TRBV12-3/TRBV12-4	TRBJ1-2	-	TGTGCCAGCAGGGGTAGACAGCTCTATGGCTACACCTTC	CASRGRQLYGYTF
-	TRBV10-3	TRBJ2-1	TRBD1	TGTGCCATCAGCCCTGGACAGGGTGATAATGAGCAGTTCTTC	CAISPGQGDNEQFF
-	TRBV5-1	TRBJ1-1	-	TGCGCCAGCAGCTTGGGGTCCTACCCGTCCGAAGCTTTCTTT	CASSLGSYPSEAFF
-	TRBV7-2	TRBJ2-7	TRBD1	TGTGCCAGCAGCTTACACGGGACAGGGGTTGGAGAGCAGTACTTC	CASSLHGTGVGEQYF
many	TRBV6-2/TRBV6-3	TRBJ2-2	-	TGTGCCAGCAGTTACTTACAAGATTCCGGGGAGCTGTTTTTT	CASSYLQDSGELFF
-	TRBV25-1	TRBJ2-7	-	TGTGCCAGCAGTGAAGGGCCACGATACGAGCAGTACTTC	CASSEGPRYEQYF
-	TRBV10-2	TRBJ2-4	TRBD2	TGCGCCAGCACCGGGACTAGCGGGAAGGGAAACATTCAGTACTTC	CASTGTSGKGNIQYF
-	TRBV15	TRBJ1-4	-	TGTGCCACCAGCAGGCCGGGACTCAGAAATGAAAAACTGTTTTTT	CATSRPGLRNEKLFF
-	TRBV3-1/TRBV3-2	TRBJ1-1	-	TGTGCCAGCAGCTTCGGACAGAGGAACACTGAAGCTTTCTTT	CASSFGQRNTEAFF
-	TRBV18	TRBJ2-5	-	TGTGCCAGCTCACCGTCAGAGGTGGAGACCCAGTACTTC	CASSPSEVETQYF
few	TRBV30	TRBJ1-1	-	TGTGCCTGGAGTAGAGGGTCGAACACTGAAGCTTTCTTT	CAWSRGSNTEAFF
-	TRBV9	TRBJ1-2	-	TGTGCCAGCAGCGTAGTGCAGAAATCCTATGGCTACACCTTC	CASSVVQKSYGYTF
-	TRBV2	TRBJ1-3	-	TGTGCCAGCACAGGGGCTGGAAACACCATATATTTT	CASTGAGNTIYF
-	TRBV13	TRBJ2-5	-	TGTGCCAGCAGCTTGAGGGTCCCGGGTCGAGAGACCCAGTACTTC	CASSLRVPGRETQYF
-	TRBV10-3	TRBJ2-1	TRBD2	TGTGCCATCAGTGAGGGGGGGACTAGCGGATCCAATGAGCAGTTCTTC	CAISEGGTSGSNEQFF
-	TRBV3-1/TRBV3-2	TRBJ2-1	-	TGTGCCAGCAGCCAAAAAGGGGGAGAAAGCCCCTACAATGAGCAGTTCTTC	CASSQKGGESPYNEQFF
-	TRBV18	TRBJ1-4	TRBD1	TGTGCCAGCTCACAAAGGACAGGGGATGAAAAACTGTTTTTT	CASSQRTGDEKLFF
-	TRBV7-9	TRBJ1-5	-	TGTGCCAGCAGCTTAGAAGACACCAATCAGCCCCAGCATTTT	CASSLEDTNQPQHF
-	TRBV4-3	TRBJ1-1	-	TGCGCCAGCAGCCAACAGATCATGAACACTGAAGCTTTCTTT	CASSQQIMNTEAFF
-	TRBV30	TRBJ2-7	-	TGTGCCTGGAGTCCACGGGGGATTCTCTCCTACGAGCAGTACTTC	CAWSPRGILSYEQYF
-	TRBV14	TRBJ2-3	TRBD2	TGTGCCAGCAGCCAAGTCCTAGCGGGAGCGAGGCGTAGAGATACGCAGTATTTT	CASSQVLAGARRRDTQYF
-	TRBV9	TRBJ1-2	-	TGTGCCAGCAGCGTAGGCGACATCGACTATGGCTACACCTTC	CASSVGDIDYGYTF
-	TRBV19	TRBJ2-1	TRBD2	TGTGCCAGTGGAGCGGGAGCGATTTCCTACAATGAGCAGTTCTTC	CASGAGAISYNEQFF
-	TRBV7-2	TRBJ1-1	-	TGTGCCAGCAGCCAAATGCCCCAGGGTTCCGCCACTGAAGCTTTCTTT	CASSQMPQGSATEAFF
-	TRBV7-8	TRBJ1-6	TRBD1	TGTGCCAGCAGCTTATCCGATGGACAGGGAAATTCACCCCTCCACTTT	CASSLSDGQGNSPLHF
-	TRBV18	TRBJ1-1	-	TGTGCCAGCTCACAGTATGGGACACCAACAAACACTGAAGCTTTCTTT	CASSQYGTPTNTEAFF
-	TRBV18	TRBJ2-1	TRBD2	TGTGCCAGCTCACCAATGCTAGCGGACAATGAGCAGTTCTTC	CASSPMLADNEQFF
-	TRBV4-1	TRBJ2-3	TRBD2	TGCGCCAGCAGCCCACGGGAGGGGCTGGTACGCACAGATACGCAGTATTTT	CASSPREGLVRTDTQYF
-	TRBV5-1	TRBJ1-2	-	TGCGCCAGCAGCCTTCAGAACTATGGCTACACCTTC	CASSLQNYGYTF
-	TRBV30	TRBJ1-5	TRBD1	TGTGCCTGGGGGGACAGGGGACACCAGCCCCAGCATTTT	CAWGDRGHQPQHF
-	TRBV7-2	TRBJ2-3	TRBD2	TGTGCCAGCAGCTTAGCGGGGCTAGCGGCTAGCACAGATACGCAGTATTTT	CASSLAGLAASTDTQYF
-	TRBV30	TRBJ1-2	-	TGTGCCTGCTCGGCGACAGGAGTCAACTATGGCTACACCTTC	CACSATGVNYGYTF
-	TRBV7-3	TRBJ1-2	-	TGTGCCAGCAGCTTAAGGGGGGGCTATGGCTACACCTTC	CASSLRGGYGYTF